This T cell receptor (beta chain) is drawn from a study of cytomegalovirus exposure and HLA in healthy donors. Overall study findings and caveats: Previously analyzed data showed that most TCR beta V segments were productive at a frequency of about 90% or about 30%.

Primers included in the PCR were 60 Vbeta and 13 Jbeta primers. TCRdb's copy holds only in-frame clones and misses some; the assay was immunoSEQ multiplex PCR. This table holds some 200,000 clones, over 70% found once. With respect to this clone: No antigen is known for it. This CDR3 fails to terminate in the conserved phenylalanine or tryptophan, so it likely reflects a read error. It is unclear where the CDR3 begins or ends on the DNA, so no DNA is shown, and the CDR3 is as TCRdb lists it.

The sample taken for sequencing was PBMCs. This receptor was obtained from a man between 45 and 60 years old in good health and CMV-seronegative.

CDR3 amino acids: CATSRTPGARTVKDM. V gene TRBV15 combines with J gene TRBJ1-3. The CDR3 is 15 residues long, ends included. From germline, CDR1 is LNHNV and CDR2 YYDKDF (reference sequence).